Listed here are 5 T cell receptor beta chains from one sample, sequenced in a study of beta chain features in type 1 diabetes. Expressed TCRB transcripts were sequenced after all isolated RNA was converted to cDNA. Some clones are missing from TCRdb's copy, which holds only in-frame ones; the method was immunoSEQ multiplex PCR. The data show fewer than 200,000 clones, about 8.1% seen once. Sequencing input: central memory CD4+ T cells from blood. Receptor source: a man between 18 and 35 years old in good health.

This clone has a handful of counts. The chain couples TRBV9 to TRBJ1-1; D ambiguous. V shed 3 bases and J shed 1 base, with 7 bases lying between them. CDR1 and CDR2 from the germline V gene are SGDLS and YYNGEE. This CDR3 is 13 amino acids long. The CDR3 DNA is TGTGCCAGCAGCGGGTCGGGGAACACTGAAGCTTTCTTT. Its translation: CASSGSGNTEAFF.

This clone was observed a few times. The CDR3 sequence: CASNSRGKGDEQFF. The CDR3 region has the DNA TGTGCCAGCAATAGCAGGGGAAAAGGGGATGAGCAGTTCTTC. The J gene is TRBJ2-1, the V gene TRBV9; TRBD1 might be the D (6 bases). V lost 6 bases and J lost 8, with 18 bases in between. Germline assignment: CDR1 SGDLS and CDR2 YYNGEE. The CDR3 sequence is 14 residues long.

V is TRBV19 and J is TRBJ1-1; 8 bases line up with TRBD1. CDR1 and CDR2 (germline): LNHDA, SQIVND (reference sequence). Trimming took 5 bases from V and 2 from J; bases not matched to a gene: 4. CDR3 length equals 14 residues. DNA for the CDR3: TGTGCCAGTAGTGTGGGACAGGACAACACTGAAGCTTTCTTT. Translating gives CASSVGQDNTEAFF. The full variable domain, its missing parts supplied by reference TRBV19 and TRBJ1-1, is DGGITQSPKYLFRKEGQNVTLSCEQNLNHDAMYWYRQDPGQGLRLIYYSQIVNDFQKGDIAEGYSVSREKKESFPLTVTSAQKNPTAFYLCASSVGQDNTEAFFGQGTRLTVV.

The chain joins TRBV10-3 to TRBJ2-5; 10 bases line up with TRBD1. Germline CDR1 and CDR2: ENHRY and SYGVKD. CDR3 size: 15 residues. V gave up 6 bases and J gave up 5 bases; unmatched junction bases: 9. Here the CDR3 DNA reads TGTGCCATCAGCGACCCGGACAGGGGGAAGGAGACCCAGTACTTC. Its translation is CAISDPDRGKETQYF.

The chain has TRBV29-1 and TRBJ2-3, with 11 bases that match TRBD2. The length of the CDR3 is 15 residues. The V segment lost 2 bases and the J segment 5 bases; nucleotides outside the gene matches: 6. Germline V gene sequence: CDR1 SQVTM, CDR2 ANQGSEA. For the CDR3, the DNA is TGCAGCGTTGAACTTGCTAGCGGGAGGAGAGATACGCAGTATTTT. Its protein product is CSVELASGRRDTQYF.